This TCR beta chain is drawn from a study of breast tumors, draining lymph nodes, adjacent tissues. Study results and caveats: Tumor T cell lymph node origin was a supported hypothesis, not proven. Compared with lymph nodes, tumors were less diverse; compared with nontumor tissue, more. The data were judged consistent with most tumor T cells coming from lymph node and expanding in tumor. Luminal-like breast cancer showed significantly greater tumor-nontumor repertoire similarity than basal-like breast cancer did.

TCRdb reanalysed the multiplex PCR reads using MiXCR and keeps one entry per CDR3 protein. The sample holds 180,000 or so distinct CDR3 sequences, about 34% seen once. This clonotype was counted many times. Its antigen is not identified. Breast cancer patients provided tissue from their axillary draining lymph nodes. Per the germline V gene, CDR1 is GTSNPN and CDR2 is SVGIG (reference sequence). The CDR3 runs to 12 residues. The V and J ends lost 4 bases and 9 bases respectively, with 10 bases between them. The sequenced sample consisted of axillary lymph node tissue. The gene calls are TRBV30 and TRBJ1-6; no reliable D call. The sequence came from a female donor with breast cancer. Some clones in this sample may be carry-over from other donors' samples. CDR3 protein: CAWTTTPSPLHF. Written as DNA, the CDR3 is TGTGCCTGGACAACAACCCCTTCACCCCTCCACTTT. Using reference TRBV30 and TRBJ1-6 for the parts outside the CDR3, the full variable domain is SQTIHQWPATLVQPVGSPLSLECTVEGTSNPNLYWYRQAAGRGLQLLFYSVGIGQISSEVPQNLSASRPQDRQFILSSKKLLLSDSGFYLCAWTTTPSPLHFGNGTRLTVT.